This T cell receptor beta chain is drawn from a study of CD8+CD57+ T cells in acquired aplastic anemia. Germline-derived CDR1 and CDR2 are SGHKS and YYEKEE (reference sequence). The junction had 3 bases not matched to a gene; V was cut back by 0 bases and J by 3 bases. The CDR3 length is 16 residues. TCR beta VDJ and CDR3 profiling used genomic DNA as template. One entry per CDR3 protein, called by TCRdb with MiXCR from the reads. The data contain roughly 98,000 distinct CDR3 sequences, 65% to 70% of them singletons. Patients included in sequencing had previously demonstrated CD8+CD57+ cell expansion by flow cytometry.

The sample taken for sequencing was sorted CD4+, CD8+, or CD8+CD57+ T cells (not recorded which) from PBMCs. The receptor was derived from a human donor with aplastic anemia. V and J are TRBV5-5 and TRBJ2-5, with 12 bases fitting TRBD2. The CDR3 here is CASSLVTSGGEETQYF. As DNA, the CDR3 is TGTGCCAGCAGCTTGGTGACTAGCGGGGGCGAAGAGACCCAGTACTTC.